These 5 T cell receptor beta chains share one sample of origin, sequenced in a study of persistence of HIV-infected CD4 T cells. No antigen is known for these receptors. Cells were stimulated with CMV-infected fibroblast lysates at approximately 10 ug/mL. CD40L-negative CD69-negative CD45RO-high memory CD4+ T cells were sorted as populations depleted of antigen-responding cells. This was the immunoSEQ version 4 assay in survey mode. Libraries were prepared by immunoSEQ multiplex PCR; TCRdb keeps only in-frame clonotypes and omits some of them. The sample consists of some 41,000 clones, 80% of them appearing once. This specimen was CD4+ T cells sorted from PBMCs after approximately 20-hour stimulation, taken from a patient who received antiretroviral therapy. These receptors were obtained from an adult man with HIV who was CMV-seropositive.

The CDR3 region is CASSLTGGRGELFF. Written as DNA, the CDR3 is TGTGCCAGCAGCCTTACAGGGGGACGAGGCGAGCTGTTTTTT. The chain has TRBV3-1 (or the pseudogene TRBV3-2) and TRBJ2-2; 8 nucleotides align to TRBD1. The V and J ends lost 4 bases and 11 bases, in that order; junction bases with no gene match: 9. This CDR3 has 14 amino acids. From germline, CDR1 is LGHDT and CDR2 YNNKEL (reference sequence).

This clone has a handful of counts. The chain recombines TRBV7-9 with TRBJ1-5; D is unresolved. Germline V gene lookup returns CDR1 SEHNR and CDR2 FQNEAQ (reference sequence). This CDR3 contains 14 residues. The V end lost 1 base, the J end lost 4 bases, and 8 bases lay between the germline ends. The CDR3 sequence: CASSLESNNQPQHF. The DNA for the CDR3 is TGTGCCAGCAGCTTAGAAAGCAATAATCAGCCCCAGCATTTT.

The CDR3 DNA sequence: TGTGCCAGCTCACCACCAGCTCAAGACGAGCAGTACTTC. Amino acid sequence: CASSPPAQDEQYF. V gene TRBV18 combines with J gene TRBJ2-7, with D unresolved. Germline V CDR1 and CDR2: KGHSH, LQKENI. Trimming cost V 0 bases and J 5 bases, with 8 bases left between them. The CDR3 covers 13 residues.

This sequence joins TRBV24-1 and TRBJ2-2; the D gene is possibly TRBD2 (6 bases). The CDR3 consists of 16 residues. In germline, CDR1 is KGHDR, CDR2 SFDVKD. Trimming shortened V by 2 bases and J by 2 bases, and 11 bases separated the two germline ends. The CDR3 coding sequence is TGTGCCACCAGTGATTGGGGCGGGATTAACACCGGGGAGCTGTTTTTT. Its protein product is CATSDWGGINTGELFF.

This clone was seen a single time. The chain carries TRBV9 and TRBJ2-3; 8 nucleotides agree with TRBD1. Germline assignment: CDR1 SGDLS and CDR2 YYNGEE. This CDR3 comprises 14 residues. V was pared by 5 bases and J by 6 bases, with 8 bases of the junction left unmatched. Written as DNA, the CDR3 is TGTGCCAGCAGTTCTCGCAGGGGGCCCGATACGCAGTATTTT. Protein product: CASSSRRGPDTQYF.